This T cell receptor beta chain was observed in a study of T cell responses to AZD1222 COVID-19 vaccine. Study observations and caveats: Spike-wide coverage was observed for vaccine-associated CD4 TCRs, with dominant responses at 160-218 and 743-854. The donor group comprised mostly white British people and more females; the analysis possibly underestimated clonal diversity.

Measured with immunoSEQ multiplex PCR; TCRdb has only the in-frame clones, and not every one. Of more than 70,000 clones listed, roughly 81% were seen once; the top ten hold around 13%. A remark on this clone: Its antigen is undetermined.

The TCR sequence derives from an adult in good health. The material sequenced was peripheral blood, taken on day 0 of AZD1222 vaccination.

The CDR3 DNA reads TGTGCCAGCAGCGCGGACAGGGGCCTCCAAGAGACCCAGTACTTC. It encodes CASSADRGLQETQYF. The J gene is TRBJ2-5, the V gene TRBV7-9, with TRBD1 matching over 9 bases. This CDR3 comprises 15 residues. Germline V lookup: CDR1 SEHNR, CDR2 FQNEAQ (reference sequence). The junction had 5 bases not matched to a gene; V was cut back by 5 bases and J by 1 base.